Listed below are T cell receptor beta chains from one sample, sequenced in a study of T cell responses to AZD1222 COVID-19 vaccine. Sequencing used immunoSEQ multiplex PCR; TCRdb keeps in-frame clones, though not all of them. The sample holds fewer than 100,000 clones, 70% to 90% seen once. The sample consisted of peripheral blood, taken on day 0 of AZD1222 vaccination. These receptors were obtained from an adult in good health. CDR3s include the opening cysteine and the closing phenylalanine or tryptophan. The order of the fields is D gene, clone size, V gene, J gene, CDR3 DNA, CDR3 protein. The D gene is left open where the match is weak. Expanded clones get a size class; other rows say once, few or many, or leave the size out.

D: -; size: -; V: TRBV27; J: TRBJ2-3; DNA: TGTGCCAGCAGTAGGTACAGAGACACAGATACGCAGTATTTT; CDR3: CASSRYRDTDTQYF
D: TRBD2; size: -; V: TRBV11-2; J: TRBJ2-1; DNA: TGTGCCAGCAGCTTATTACCTGGGGGGGGGTACAATGAGCAGTTCTTC; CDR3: CASSLLPGGGYNEQFF
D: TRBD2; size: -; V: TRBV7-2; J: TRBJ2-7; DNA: TGTGCCAGCAGCCGGGGACTAGCGGAATCCTACGAGCAGTACTTC; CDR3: CASSRGLAESYEQYF
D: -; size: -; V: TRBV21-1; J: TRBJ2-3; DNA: TGTGCCAGCAGCAAAGGGGCTACACTGGGAGATACGCAGTATTTT; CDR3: CASSKGATLGDTQYF
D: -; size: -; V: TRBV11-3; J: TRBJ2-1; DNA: TGTGCCAGCAGCTTCGGACACCGACTTGAGCAGTTCTTC; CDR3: CASSFGHRLEQFF
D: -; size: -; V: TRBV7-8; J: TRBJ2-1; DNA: TGTGCCAGCAGCTTCCAAAGGACCAGCGACGAGCAGTTCTTC; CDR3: CASSFQRTSDEQFF
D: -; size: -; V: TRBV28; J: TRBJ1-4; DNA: TGTGCCAGCACCTTACCAGGGGAGGTAGAAAAACTGTTTTTT; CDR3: CASTLPGEVEKLFF
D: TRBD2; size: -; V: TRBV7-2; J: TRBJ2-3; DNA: TGTGCCAGCAGCCCGGGGACTAGCGGGGGGGCCCCAGATACGCAGTATTTT; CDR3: CASSPGTSGGAPDTQYF
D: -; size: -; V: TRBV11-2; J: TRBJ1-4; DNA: TGTGCCAGCAGCTTCCGACGGAATAATGAAAAACTGTTTTTT; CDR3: CASSFRRNNEKLFF
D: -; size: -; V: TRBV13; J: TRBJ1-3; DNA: TGTGCCAGCAGCTTAGGAAGCAGGGGTTCCTCTGGAAACACCATATATTTT; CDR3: CASSLGSRGSSGNTIYF
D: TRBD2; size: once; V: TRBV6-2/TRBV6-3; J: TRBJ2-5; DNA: TGTGCCAGCAGTTACGAGCGGGGGGGCCCAGAGACCCAGTACTTC; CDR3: CASSYERGGPETQYF
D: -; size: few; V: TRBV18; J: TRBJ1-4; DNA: TGTGCCAGCTCACCCCTGGCGGCTAATGAAAAACTGTTTTTT; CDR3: CASSPLAANEKLFF
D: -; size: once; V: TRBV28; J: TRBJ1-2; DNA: TGTGCCAGCCTGGCTTTCTATGGCTACACCTTC; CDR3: CASLAFYGYTF
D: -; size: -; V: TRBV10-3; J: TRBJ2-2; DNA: TGTGCCATCAGAATCCGGGCGAACACCGGGGAGCTGTTTTTT; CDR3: CAIRIRANTGELFF
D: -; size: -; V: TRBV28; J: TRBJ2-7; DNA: TGTGCCAGCAGTTCTAACGAGCAGTACTTC; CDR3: CASSSNEQYF